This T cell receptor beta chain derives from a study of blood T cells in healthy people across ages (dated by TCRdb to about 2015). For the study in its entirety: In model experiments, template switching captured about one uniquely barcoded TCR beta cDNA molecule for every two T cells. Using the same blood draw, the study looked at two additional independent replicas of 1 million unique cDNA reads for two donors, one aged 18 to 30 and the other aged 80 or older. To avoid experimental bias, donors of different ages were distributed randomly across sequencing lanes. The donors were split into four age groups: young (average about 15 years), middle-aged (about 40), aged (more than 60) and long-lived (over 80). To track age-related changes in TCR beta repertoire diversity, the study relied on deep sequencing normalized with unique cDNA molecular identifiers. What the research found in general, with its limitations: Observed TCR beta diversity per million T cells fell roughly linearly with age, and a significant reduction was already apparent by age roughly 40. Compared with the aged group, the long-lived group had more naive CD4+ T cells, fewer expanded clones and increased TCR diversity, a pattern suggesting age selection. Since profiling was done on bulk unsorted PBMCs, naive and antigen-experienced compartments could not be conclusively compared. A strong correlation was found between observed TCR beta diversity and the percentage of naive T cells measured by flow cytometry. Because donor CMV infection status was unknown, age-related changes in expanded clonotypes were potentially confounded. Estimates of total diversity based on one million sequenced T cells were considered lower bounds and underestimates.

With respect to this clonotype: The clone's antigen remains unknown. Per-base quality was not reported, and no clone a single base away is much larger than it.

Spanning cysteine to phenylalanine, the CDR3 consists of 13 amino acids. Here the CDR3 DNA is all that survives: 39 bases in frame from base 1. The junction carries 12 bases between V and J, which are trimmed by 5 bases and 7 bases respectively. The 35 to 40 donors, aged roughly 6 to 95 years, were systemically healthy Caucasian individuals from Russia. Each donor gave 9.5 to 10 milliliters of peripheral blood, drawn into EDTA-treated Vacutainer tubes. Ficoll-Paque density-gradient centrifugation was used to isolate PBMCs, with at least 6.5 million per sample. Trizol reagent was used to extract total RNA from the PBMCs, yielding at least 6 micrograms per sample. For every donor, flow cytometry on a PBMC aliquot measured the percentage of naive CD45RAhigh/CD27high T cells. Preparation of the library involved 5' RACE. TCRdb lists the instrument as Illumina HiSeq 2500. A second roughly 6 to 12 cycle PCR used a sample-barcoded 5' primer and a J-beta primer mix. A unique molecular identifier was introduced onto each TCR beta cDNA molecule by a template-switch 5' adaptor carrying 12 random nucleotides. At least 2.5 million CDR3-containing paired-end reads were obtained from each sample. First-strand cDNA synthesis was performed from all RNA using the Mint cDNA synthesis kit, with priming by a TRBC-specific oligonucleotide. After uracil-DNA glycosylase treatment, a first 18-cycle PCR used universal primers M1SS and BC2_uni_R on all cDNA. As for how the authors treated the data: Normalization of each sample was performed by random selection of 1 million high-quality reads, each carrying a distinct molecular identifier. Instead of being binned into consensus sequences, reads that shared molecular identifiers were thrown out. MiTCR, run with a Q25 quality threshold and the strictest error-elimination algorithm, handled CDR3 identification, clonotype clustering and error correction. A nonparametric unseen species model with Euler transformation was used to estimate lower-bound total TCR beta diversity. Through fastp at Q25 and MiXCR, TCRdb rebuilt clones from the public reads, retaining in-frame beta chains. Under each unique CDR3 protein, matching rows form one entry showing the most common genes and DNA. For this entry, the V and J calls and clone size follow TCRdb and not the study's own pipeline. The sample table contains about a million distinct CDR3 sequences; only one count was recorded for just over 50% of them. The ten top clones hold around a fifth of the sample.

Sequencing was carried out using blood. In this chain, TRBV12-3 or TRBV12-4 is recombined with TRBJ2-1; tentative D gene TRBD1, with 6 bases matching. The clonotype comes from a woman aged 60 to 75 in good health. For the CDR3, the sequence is CASSTGSGNEQFF. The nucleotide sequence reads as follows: TGTGCCAGCAGTACAGGGAGTGGAAATGAGCAGTTCTTC.